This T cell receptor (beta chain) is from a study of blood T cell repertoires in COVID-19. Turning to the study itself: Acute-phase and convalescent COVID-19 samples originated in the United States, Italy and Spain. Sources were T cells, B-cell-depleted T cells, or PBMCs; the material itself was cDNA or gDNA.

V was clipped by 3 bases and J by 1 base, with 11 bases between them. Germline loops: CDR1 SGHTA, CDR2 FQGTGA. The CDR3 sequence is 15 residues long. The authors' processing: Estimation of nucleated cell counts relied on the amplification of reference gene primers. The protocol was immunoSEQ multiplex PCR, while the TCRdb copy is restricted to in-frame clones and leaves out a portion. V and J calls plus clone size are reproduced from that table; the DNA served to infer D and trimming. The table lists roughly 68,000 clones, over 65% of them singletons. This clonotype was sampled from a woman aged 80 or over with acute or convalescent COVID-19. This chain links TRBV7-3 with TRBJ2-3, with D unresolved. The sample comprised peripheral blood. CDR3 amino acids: CASSFLESGTDTQYF. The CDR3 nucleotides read TGTGCCAGCAGCTTTCTTGAGTCGGGCACAGATACGCAGTATTTT.